This TCR beta chain was captured by sequencing in a study of cytotoxic CD8 clonotypes in ibrutinib-treated CLL. On this clone: The antigen is undetermined.

Study observations and caveats: Clonality went up at ibrutinib response and then declined back toward baseline at progression.

Only in-frame clones appear in the TCRdb table, and some are missing; sequencing was by immunoSEQ multiplex PCR. The repertoire has hundreds of thousands of clones, 67% of them found once; the top ten carry about 5.9%. The germline CDR1 and CDR2 sequences are SGHTA and FQGNSA. There are 18 residues in the CDR3. J lost 1 base, V lost 5 bases, and 11 bases had no gene match. Material: PBMCs, obtained after 36 months of ibrutinib treatment. The rearrangement joins TRBV7-2 to TRBJ2-6, with 7 bases fitting TRBD1. This receptor was identified in a human donor with chronic lymphocytic leukemia. CDR3: CASSPVVRQGSGANVLTF. The CDR3 DNA is TGTGCCAGCAGCCCAGTAGTCCGACAGGGTTCTGGGGCCAACGTCCTGACTTTC. Variable domain in full (rest from reference TRBV7-2 and TRBJ2-6): GAGVSQSPSNKVTEKGKDVELRCDPISGHTALYWYRQSLGQGLEFLIYFQGNSAPDKSGLPSDRFSAERTGGSVSTLTIQRTQQEDSAVYLCASSPVVRQGSGANVLTFGAGSRLTVL.